The entry below describes one T cell receptor beta chain. What this receptor recognizes is not known. No base-level quality is on record; no much larger clone is a single base apart. The data are from a study of technical replicates of blood from a few donors (dated by TCRdb to the late 2010s). Library construction relied on the immunoSEQ multiplex PCR assay. TCRdb's version of the immuneACCESS table is confined to in-frame rearrangements and falls short of the full clone set. An unresolved V gene accounts for under half of the shortfall where checked; the remainder is of unknown origin. In all, the sample holds more than 65,000 clones, and just under 95% of those were seen once. The ten largest make up around 0.41% of the sample. This receptor was taken from a human donor in good health. Sample: T cells isolated from PBMCs.

The DNA sequence is as follows: TGTGCCAGCAGCTTAGCGCAGACAAATCAGCCCCAGCATTTT. It codes for CASSLAQTNQPQHF. The chain was built from TRBV7-8 and TRBJ1-5; the D segment cannot be called with confidence. From a lookup of the germline V gene, CDR1 and CDR2 are SGHVS and FQNEAQ. At the junction V is shortened by 0 bases and J by 4 bases, with 7 bases in between. From the cysteine up to the phenylalanine, the CDR3 has a length of 14 residues. This entry keeps only the CDR3 DNA: 42 bases, framed from base 1. When the CDR3 is completed using the reference TRBV7-8 and TRBJ1-5 genes on either side, the full variable domain is GAGVSQSPRYKVAKRGQDVALRCDPISGHVSLFWYQQALGQGPEFLTYFQNEAQLDKSGLPSDRFFAERPEGSVSTLKIQRTQQEDSAVYLCASSLAQTNQPQHFGDGTRLSIL.